The 19 T cell receptor beta chains below all came from one sample that was sequenced in a study of cytomegalovirus exposure and HLA in healthy donors. 13 Jbeta primers and 60 Vbeta primers were used for the PCR. The table came from immunoSEQ multiplex PCR; TCRdb's copy has only in-frame clones and leaves some out. In the table there are roughly 190,000 clones, approximately 81% of which are singletons. The sample comprised PBMCs. The receptor set was obtained from a woman in her fifties or sixties in good health and CMV-seronegative.

The V call is TRBV11-2, the J call TRBJ2-1; 7 nucleotides line up with TRBD1. The V gene's germline CDR1 is SGHAT and CDR2 FQNNGV. CDR3 length equals 17 residues. The junction had 9 bases not matched to a gene; V was cut back by 0 bases and J by 4 bases. DNA for the CDR3: TGTGCCAGCAGCTTAGATCTCAGACAGGGCCTTTACAATGAGCAGTTCTTC. It encodes CASSLDLRQGLYNEQFF.

This clone was recorded a few times. This sequence joins TRBV6-5 and TRBJ1-2; a possible D gene is TRBD1 (6 bases). The CDR3 loop spans 15 amino acids. Trimming took off 2 bases at V and 8 bases at J, with 18 bases between the two ends. The germline gives CDR1 MNHEY, CDR2 SVGAGI. CDR3 region: CASSYATLGAEGYTF. The CDR3 DNA reads TGTGCCAGCAGTTACGCCACCTTGGGGGCGGAAGGCTACACCTTC.

The rearrangement joins TRBV5-1 to TRBJ2-5, with TRBD1 matching over 7 bases. The J call could be wrong; TRBJ2-7 is a better fit for the DNA end. Germline values: CDR1 SGHRS, CDR2 YFSETQ. The CDR3 loop spans 13 amino acids. The CDR3 region has the DNA TGCGCCAGCAGACAGGGGTTTTCCTACGAGCAGTACTTC. Translating gives CASRQGFSYEQYF.

The gene calls are TRBV28 and TRBJ1-3; D gene unclear. In germline, CDR1 is MDHEN, CDR2 SYDVKM. V was pared by 3 bases and J by 2 bases, with 5 bases between. The CDR3 is made up of 13 amino acids. CDR3 amino acids: CASSFLAGNTIYF. The CDR3 bases are TGTGCCAGCAGTTTTTTAGCTGGAAACACCATATATTTT.

The J gene is TRBJ2-7, the V gene TRBV23-1; 7 bases agree with TRBD2. TRBV23-1 is flagged as an ORF with uncertain function. Unmatched junction bases numbered 12, after V lost 7 bases and J lost 6 bases. The CDR3 totals 14 residues. CDR3 bases: TGCGCCAGCACCCTGCGGGGGTGGAGGCTCGAGCAGTACTTC. Translated, it gives CASTLRGWRLEQYF.

The chain combines TRBV5-5 with TRBJ2-3; the match to TRBD2 covers 13 bases. J gave up 0 bases and V 5 bases, and 6 bases lay outside the gene matches. Germline V lookup: CDR1 SGHKS, CDR2 YYEKEE (reference sequence). This CDR3 contains 17 residues. The CDR3 region is CASRIRLAGGSTDTQYF. The CDR3 DNA reads TGTGCCAGCAGGATTCGACTAGCGGGGGGTAGCACAGATACGCAGTATTTT.

This clone was observed a few times. The chain uses TRBV28 and TRBJ1-2; 7 bases line up with TRBD1. V shed 6 bases and J 8 bases; nucleotides not matched to a gene: 6. The CDR3 runs to 12 residues. CDR1 and CDR2 (germline): MDHEN, SYDVKM. CDR3 in amino acids: CASSQGVRGYTF. The CDR3, as DNA: TGTGCCAGCAGCCAGGGGGTGAGAGGCTACACCTTC.

In DNA, the CDR3 is TGTGCCTGGAGATTGGGACAGATCCAATCCTATGGCTACACCTTC. Residues: CAWRLGQIQSYGYTF. The rearrangement uses TRBV30 and TRBJ1-2, with 7 bases that match TRBD1. With 3 bases clipped from V and 4 bases from J, the junction kept 11 bases outside the gene matches. Germline CDR1 GTSNPN, CDR2 SVGIG (reference sequence). This CDR3 has 15 amino acids.

The V call is TRBV7-2, the J call TRBJ2-1, with D maybe TRBD2 (6 bases). Germline values: CDR1 SGHTA, CDR2 FQGNSA. Trimming removed 5 bases at V and 5 bases at J, with 16 bases between. The CDR3 length is 15 residues. The CDR3 here is CASSGGGGVNNEQFF. The CDR3 bases are TGTGCCAGCAGCGGGGGAGGAGGGGTGAACAATGAGCAGTTCTTC.

The genes are TRBV6-6 and TRBJ2-7; the match to TRBD1 covers 10 bases. The CDR3 contains 13 residues. Germline lookup yields CDR1 MNHNY and CDR2 SVGAGI (reference sequence). After removal of 8 bases from V and 4 bases from J, the junction contained 5 bases not matched to a gene. This CDR3 reads CASQRTGGYEQYF. The CDR3 DNA is TGTGCCAGCCAACGGACAGGGGGTTACGAGCAGTACTTC.

This chain uses TRBV11-2 with TRBJ2-2; 7 bases match TRBD1. The ends lost 1 base at V and 7 bases at J; junction bases unmatched: 6. The CDR3 is 15 residues long. From germline, CDR1 is SGHAT and CDR2 FQNNGV. The CDR3 region is CASSLVIRGIGELFF. CDR3 DNA: TGTGCCAGCAGCTTAGTTATCAGGGGGATCGGGGAGCTGTTTTTT.

The J gene is TRBJ2-7, the V gene TRBV14, with D possibly matching TRBD2 (5 bases). Trimming stripped 2 bases from V and 0 bases from J, with 17 bases between. This CDR3 is built from 17 residues. Germline assignment: CDR1 SGHDN and CDR2 FVKESK. The CDR3 sequence: CASSQSGRGLRSYEQYF. CDR3 DNA sequence: TGTGCCAGCAGCCAATCCGGCCGAGGACTCCGCTCCTACGAGCAGTACTTC.

The CDR3 region has the DNA TGTGCCAGCAGCTTAATAGGCGGTGAAAAACTGTTTTTT. Its translation: CASSLIGGEKLFF. The J gene is TRBJ1-4, the V gene TRBV7-2; D gene uncertain. Trimming shortened V by 2 bases and J by 7 bases, and 8 bases separated the two germline ends. Germline V gene sequence: CDR1 SGHTA, CDR2 FQGNSA. This CDR3 comprises 13 residues.

A few counts support this clone. V gene TRBV9 combines with J gene TRBJ2-5; 12 nucleotides match TRBD2. Trimming at V came to 0 bases and at J to 5 bases, leaving 8 bases not matched to a gene. The CDR3 has 17 residues. The germline CDR1 and CDR2 sequences are SGDLS and YYNGEE. CDR3 in amino acids: CASSVDPSGGALETQYF. DNA of the CDR3: TGTGCCAGCAGCGTAGATCCTAGCGGGGGGGCCTTGGAGACCCAGTACTTC.

The chain joins TRBV2 to TRBJ1-2; TRBD1 matches at 9 bases. This CDR3 spans 15 amino acids. V dropped 4 bases and J dropped 2; count of bases not matched to a gene: 5. Germline V gives CDR1 SNHLY, CDR2 FYNNEI. The CDR3, as DNA: TGTGCCAGCAGTGCGGGACAGGGCCGAAACTATGGCTACACCTTC. Translation gives CASSAGQGRNYGYTF.

With regard to this clone: The junction shows a germline mismatch at one end, possibly a read error. V and J are TRBV10-3 and TRBJ2-1; TRBD2 is a possible D gene (5 bases). Germline-derived CDR1 and CDR2 are ENHRY and SYGVKD. The CDR3 is 17 amino acids. CDR3 in DNA: TGTGCCATCATTGAGGGCCTTCGGACTTCGAATCTGGATGAGCAGTTCTTC. Translated: CAIIEGLRTSNLDEQFF.

The rearrangement links TRBV10-3 to TRBJ1-5; 8 bases map to TRBD1. Germline V gene data show CDR1 as ENHRY and CDR2 as SYGVKD. The length of the CDR3 is 16 residues. J lost 4 bases, V lost 0 bases, and 5 bases had no gene match. CDR3 DNA sequence: TGTGCCATCAGTGAGTCCGACAGGGGAAGAAATCAGCCCCAGCATTTT. It codes for CAISESDRGRNQPQHF.

In this sample, this clone turned up a few times. This rearrangement joins TRBV2 to TRBJ2-7; 9 bases fit TRBD1. The CDR3 runs to 13 residues. Germline CDR1 reads SNHLY; CDR2 reads FYNNEI. V lost 6 bases to trimming and J lost 7 bases; unmatched junction nucleotides: 7. CDR3 DNA sequence: TGTGCCAGCAGGCTACAGGGGGCTGGGGAGCAGTACTTC. This codes for CASRLQGAGEQYF.

This clone occurred once. CDR3 loop: CASSQGGLAPGEQYF. For the CDR3, the DNA is TGCGCCAGCAGCCAAGGGGGACTAGCTCCGGGGGAGCAGTACTTC. The genes are TRBV4-1 and TRBJ2-7, with TRBD2 identical over 9 bases. V shed 1 base and J 7 bases; nucleotides not matched to a gene: 8. The germline gives CDR1 MGHRA, CDR2 YSYEKL. The CDR3 consists of 15 residues.